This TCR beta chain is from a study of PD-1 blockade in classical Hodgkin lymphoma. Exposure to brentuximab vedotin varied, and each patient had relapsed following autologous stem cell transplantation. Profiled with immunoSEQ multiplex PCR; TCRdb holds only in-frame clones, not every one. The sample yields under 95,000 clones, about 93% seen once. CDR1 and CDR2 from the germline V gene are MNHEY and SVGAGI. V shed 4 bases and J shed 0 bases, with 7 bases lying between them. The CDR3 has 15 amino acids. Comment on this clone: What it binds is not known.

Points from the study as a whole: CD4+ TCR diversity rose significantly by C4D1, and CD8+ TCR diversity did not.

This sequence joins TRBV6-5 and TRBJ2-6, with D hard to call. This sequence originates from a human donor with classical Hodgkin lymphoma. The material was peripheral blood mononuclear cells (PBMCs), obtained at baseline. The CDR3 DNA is TGTGCCAGCAGTTTCTACAACTCTGGGGCCAACGTCCTGACTTTC. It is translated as CASSFYNSGANVLTF.